These T cell receptor beta chains were read from a single sample in a study of beta chain features in type 1 diabetes. Using immunoSEQ multiplex PCR, the repertoire was profiled, and TCRdb retains in-frame clones only, with some absent. The sample has 130,000 to 150,000 clones, 10% seen once. The specimen was naive CD4+ T cells from blood. Receptor source: a man aged 18 to 30 in good health. Both conserved end residues are part of each CDR3. A D gene is named only where the DNA matches it firmly. Some rows mark clone size as missing; the rest say once, few, many or name a class of expanded clone.

d_call clone_size j_call v_call cdr3_nt cdr3_aa
TRBD1 many TRBJ2-7 TRBV28 TGTGCCAGCAGTCGACCGGGACAGGGGAGCGAGCAGTACTTC CASSRPGQGSEQYF
TRBD1 many TRBJ2-1 TRBV7-8 TGTGCCAGCAGCTTCGGGACAGTTATCAATGAGCAGTTCTTC CASSFGTVINEQFF
. . TRBJ1-5 TRBV18 TGTGCCAGCTCAGTTGGCCTCAATCAGCCCCAGCATTTT CASSVGLNQPQHF
. many TRBJ2-7 TRBV18 TGTGCCAGCTCACCGCCGACAGGAGATGAGCAGTACTTC CASSPPTGDEQYF
TRBD1 few TRBJ1-6 TRBV18 TGTGCCAGCTCACCTGGACAGGGACCGAATTCACCCCTCCACTTT CASSPGQGPNSPLHF
. few TRBJ1-3 TRBV30 TGTGCCTGGAGTGGGGCTACGTCGGGAAACACCATATATTTT CAWSGATSGNTIYF
. . TRBJ2-5 TRBV2 TGTGCCAGCAGTGCAGCGTTGGGGGGGCGAGAGACCCAGTACTTC CASSAALGGRETQYF
. . TRBJ2-1 TRBV6-5 TGTGCCAGCAGTTACTCCTGGGGCGGTTCCTACAATGAGCAGTTCTTC CASSYSWGGSYNEQFF
TRBD2 many TRBJ2-1 TRBV29-1 TGCAGCGTCGGCGGGGGTGAGCAGTTCTTC CSVGGGEQFF
TRBD1 few TRBJ1-2 TRBV6-5 TGTGCCAGCAGCGGAGTTGGACAGGGTAGAAGAGGCTACACCTTC CASSGVGQGRRGYTF
. . TRBJ1-3 TRBV9 TGTGCCAGCAGCGTAAATGGGGCGAATGGAAACACCATATATTTT CASSVNGANGNTIYF
. few TRBJ2-5 TRBV5-6 TGTGCCAGCAGCTTGGGTGAGGGTGTGGGAGAGACCCAGTACTTC CASSLGEGVGETQYF
. . TRBJ1-4 TRBV5-6 TGTGCCAGCAGCTTGAGGGGGATTAATGAAAAACTGTTTTTT CASSLRGINEKLFF
TRBD1 few TRBJ2-5 TRBV2 TGTGCCAGCAGGGGGACAGGGGGACGGCAAGAGACCCAGTACTTC CASRGTGGRQETQYF
TRBD1 . TRBJ1-2 TRBV4-1 TGCGCCAGCAGCCAAGATTCGGTTGGCAGGGGGCGCGGCTACACCTTC CASSQDSVGRGRGYTF
. few TRBJ2-3 TRBV2 TGTGCCAGCAGTGAAGAACTGACTATGTATTTT CASSEELTMYF
TRBD2 few TRBJ2-3 TRBV5-1 TGCGCCAGCAGCCGAGGCGGGGGGGCCTTAACAGATACGCAGTATTTT CASSRGGGALTDTQYF
. . TRBJ2-2 TRBV30 TGTGCCTGGGGGGACACCTCGGACACCGGGGAGCTGTTTTTT CAWGDTSDTGELFF
. . TRBJ1-1 TRBV18 TGTGCCAGCTCACCACCGTCCAACAGGGTGAACACTGAAGCTTTCTTT CASSPPSNRVNTEAFF
TRBD1 . TRBJ2-1 TRBV15 TGTGCCACCAGCGGTTACAGGGGTTCCTACAATGAGCAGTTCTTC CATSGYRGSYNEQFF
. . TRBJ2-5 TRBV7-2 TGTGCCAGCAGTTCCAGACGGAGACAAGAGACCCAGTACTTC CASSSRRRQETQYF
. few TRBJ2-3 TRBV14 TGTGCCAGCAGCGGACAGATCACAGATACGCAGTATTTT CASSGQITDTQYF
TRBD2 . TRBJ2-5 TRBV7-2 TGTGCCAGCAGCTCGGGACTAGCGGGGGGCTGGCAAGAGACCCAGTACTTC CASSSGLAGGWQETQYF
. . TRBJ2-3 TRBV5-1 TGCGCCAGCAGCCCCAAGGGGACAGATACGCAGTATTTT CASSPKGTDTQYF
TRBD1 few TRBJ2-3 TRBV7-2 TGTGCCAGCAGCTTACAGGGGGCGGTAGTGATGGATACGCAGTATTTT CASSLQGAVVMDTQYF
TRBD1 few TRBJ1-2 TRBV5-1 TGCGCCAGCAGCTCCGACAGGGAGTATGGCTACACCTTC CASSSDREYGYTF
. few TRBJ2-2 TRBV10-2 TGCGCCAGCACCTACCTCGGAGGGTTGAACACCGGGGAGCTGTTTTTT CASTYLGGLNTGELFF
. . TRBJ1-2 TRBV6-6 TGTGCCAGCAGTGCCGACGGGAACTATGGCTACACCTTC CASSADGNYGYTF
. . TRBJ2-3 TRBV18 TGTGCCAGCTCAACAAACAATTTAGCAACAGATACGCAGTATTTT CASSTNNLATDTQYF
. few TRBJ1-2 TRBV18 TGTGCCAGCTTCGGGGGAAACTATGGCTACACCTTC CASFGGNYGYTF
TRBD1 . TRBJ2-2 TRBV7-2 TGTGCCAGCAGCCCGAGACAGGGGGCGGTCACCGGGGAGCTGTTTTTT CASSPRQGAVTGELFF
TRBD1 few TRBJ2-7 TRBV9 TGTGCCAGCAGCCCGGACAGGGCGAGCGAGCAGTACTTC CASSPDRASEQYF
. . TRBJ1-1 TRBV18 TGTGCCAGCTCACCAAATGGGGCCGGGAACACTGAAGCTTTCTTT CASSPNGAGNTEAFF
TRBD1 . TRBJ2-3 TRBV2 TGTGCCAGTACAGGGGATTGGGGCACAGATACGCAGTATTTT CASTGDWGTDTQYF
TRBD2 . TRBJ2-7 TRBV30 TGTGCCTGGAGGTCGACTAGCGGGGGCGACGAGCAGTACTTC CAWRSTSGGDEQYF
TRBD2 many TRBJ2-1 TRBV29-1 TGCAGCCTCTTTAGCGGGGGCTATAATGAGCAGTTCTTC CSLFSGGYNEQFF
. many TRBJ1-4 TRBV14 TGTGCCAGCGACCAGGAGGATGAAAAACTGTTTTTT CASDQEDEKLFF
. few TRBJ2-3 TRBV4-1 TGCGCCAGCAGCCAAGATATCAGCACAGATACGCAGTATTTT CASSQDISTDTQYF
TRBD1 few TRBJ2-5 TRBV30 TGTGCCTGGAGGGACAGGGGTGTCGAGACCCAGTACTTC CAWRDRGVETQYF
TRBD1 . TRBJ2-7 TRBV6-1 TGTGCCAGCAGTGGCGGACAGGGGGGATTCGAGCAGTACTTC CASSGGQGGFEQYF
. . TRBJ2-3 TRBV25-1 TGTGCCAGCAGTGCCACAACAGATACGCAGTATTTT CASSATTDTQYF
. . TRBJ2-7 TRBV6-1 TGTGCCGGAGGAGGGGTTAACTCCTACGAGCAGTACTTC CAGGGVNSYEQYF
. . TRBJ1-2 TRBV7-2 TGTGCCAGCAGCTTAGCTTCTCGCGCGGGCTACACCTTC CASSLASRAGYTF
TRBD1 . TRBJ1-1 TRBV23-1 TGCGCCAGCAGTCAATCGAGGATATCCCCCGGGACAGCGAACACTGAAGCTTTCTTT CASSQSRISPGTANTEAFF